The 20 T cell receptor beta chains reported below all come from one sample, sequenced in a study of a mutant IDH1 vaccine in newly diagnosed glioma. Which antigens these TCRs recognize remains unknown. Sequencing was performed with immunoSEQ multiplex PCR; in TCRdb, only in-frame clones are kept and a portion is missing. The table has tens of thousands of clones, approximately 64% seen once; the top ten hold around 4.8%. Time point indicated: week 47, end of study. All doses held 300 ug of mutant IDH1 20-mer peptide, with topical imiquimod. The sequencing used peripheral blood mononuclear cells (PBMCs), collected from a glioma patient whose treatment included an IDH1 peptide vaccine. These receptors were obtained from a man aged 35 to 55 with glioma. Some clones in this sample may be carry-over from other donors' samples.

The chain couples TRBV29-1 to TRBJ2-3; D is undetermined. Trimming removed 1 base from V and 4 bases from J, with 9 bases in between. Germline-derived CDR1 and CDR2 are SQVTM and ANQGSEA. The CDR3 contains 13 residues. CDR3 sequence (DNA): TGCAGCGTTGAAGGAACTGGTGCAGATACGCAGTATTTT. This gives the protein CSVEGTGADTQYF.

This chain joins TRBV4-1 and TRBJ2-3; no reliable D call. The V gene lost 4 bases and the J gene lost 0 bases, with 20 bases spanning the gap. The CDR3 spans 18 residues. Germline CDR1 reads MGHRA; CDR2 reads YSYEKL. Written as DNA, the CDR3 is TGCGCCAGCAGCCGGGTTTATCTGACCAATCCGAGCACAGATACGCAGTATTTT. Protein sequence: CASSRVYLTNPSTDTQYF.

This clone was seen just once. The chain is built from TRBV7-2 and TRBJ2-2; unclear D gene. V shed 5 bases and J shed 3 bases, with 4 bases lying between them. This CDR3 spans 12 amino acids. In germline, CDR1 is SGHTA, CDR2 FQGNSA. CDR3 DNA sequence: TGTGCCAGCAGCCAATACACCGGGGAGCTGTTTTTT. It encodes CASSQYTGELFF. The entire variable domain, with the rest obtained from reference TRBV7-2 and TRBJ2-2, is as follows: GAGVSQSPSNKVTEKGKDVELRCDPISGHTALYWYRQSLGQGLEFLIYFQGNSAPDKSGLPSDRFSAERTGGSVSTLTIQRTQQEDSAVYLCASSQYTGELFFGEGSRLTVL.

The CDR3 sequence is CAISGVRRGRVDEQYF. The CDR3 DNA is TGTGCCATCAGTGGAGTGCGGCGAGGCAGGGTCGACGAGCAGTACTTC. The chain combines TRBV10-3 with TRBJ2-7; D might be TRBD1 (5 bases). Germline CDR1 reads ENHRY; CDR2 reads SYGVKD. V dropped 4 bases and J dropped 5 bases, with 21 bases sitting between them. The CDR3 loop spans 16 amino acids.

This chain connects TRBV2 to TRBJ2-5; 9 bases are a match to TRBD2. The CDR3 covers 16 residues. V lost 6 bases, J lost 7 bases, and 15 bases stayed unmatched. From germline, CDR1 is SNHLY and CDR2 FYNNEI. The CDR3, as DNA: TGTGCCAGCAGCCCAGGCCGCGGGGGGGGATACGGGACCCAGTACTTC. It specifies CASSPGRGGGYGTQYF.

A few counts support this clone. This chain connects TRBV10-1 to TRBJ2-5; TRBD1 or TRBD2 may be the D gene (5 bases each). V lost 2 bases to trimming and J lost 5 bases, with 9 bases between them. Germline V CDR1 and CDR2: WNHNN, SYGVQD (reference sequence). This CDR3 contains 13 residues. The CDR3 loop is CASSEAGTETQYF. As DNA, the CDR3 is TGCGCCAGCAGTGAGGCAGGGACGGAGACCCAGTACTTC.

The V gene is TRBV7-2, the J gene TRBJ2-6; weak D call: TRBD1 (5 bases). The CDR3 has 16 amino acids. V was cut by 3 bases and J by 0 bases, with 9 bases left in between. The germline V gene has CDR1 SGHTA and CDR2 FQGNSA. CDR3 coding DNA: TGTGCCAGCAGCTTGACAGCGAGCTCTGGGGCCAACGTCCTGACTTTC. Translated: CASSLTASSGANVLTF.

The chain has TRBV4-1 and TRBJ1-5; D remains ambiguous. Per the germline V gene, CDR1 is MGHRA and CDR2 is YSYEKL. V was clipped by 2 bases and J by 0 bases, with 14 bases between them. The CDR3 contains 17 residues. In DNA, the CDR3 is TGCGCCAGCAGCCAAATCGTATGGCTCGATAGCAATCAGCCCCAGCATTTT. Its protein product is CASSQIVWLDSNQPQHF.

J is TRBJ2-7 and V is TRBV7-8; TRBD1 agrees at 7 bases. Trimming cost V 1 base and J 5 bases; bases outside gene matches: 8. This CDR3 is 15 amino acids long. The germline CDR1 and CDR2 sequences are SGHVS and FQNEAQ. The CDR3 DNA reads TGTGCCAGCAGCTTAGTTCAGGGACAGCTAAACGAGCAGTACTTC. Translation: CASSLVQGQLNEQYF.

This clone was seen a few times. The chain links TRBV29-1 to TRBJ1-6; a possible D gene is TRBD1 (6 bases). Germline loops: CDR1 SQVTM, CDR2 ANQGSEA. The CDR3 length is 13 residues. V lost 4 bases to trimming and J lost 6 bases, with 10 bases between them. CDR3: CSVAQGPNSPLHF. The CDR3 DNA sequence: TGCAGCGTTGCCCAGGGGCCTAATTCACCCCTCCACTTT.

V is TRBV6-5 and J is TRBJ1-2; no firm D call. CDR3 length: 13 residues. The germline V and J ends were trimmed by 4 bases and 2 bases, with 8 bases remaining between them. Germline V gives CDR1 MNHEY, CDR2 SVGAGI. In nucleotides, the CDR3 is TGTGCCAGCAGTTCCGGCAGAAACTATGGCTACACCTTC. This codes for CASSSGRNYGYTF.

The chain carries TRBV19 and TRBJ1-2, with unresolved D. Germline CDR1 is LNHDA and CDR2 is SQIVND (reference sequence). Between the trimmed V and J ends, which lost 5 bases and 2 bases, there was a span of 15 bases. CDR3 length: 15 amino acids. CDR3 loop: CASSQTWATNYGYTF. CDR3 in DNA: TGTGCCAGTAGTCAGACATGGGCGACCAACTATGGCTACACCTTC.

The rearrangement joins TRBV28 to TRBJ1-5; D uncertain. Germline V CDR1 and CDR2: MDHEN, SYDVKM. There are 14 residues in the CDR3. V was cut by 3 bases and J by 3 bases, with 9 bases left in between. CDR3 DNA sequence: TGTGCCAGCAGTTTCGCCCAGTTCAATCAGCCCCAGCATTTT. Amino acid sequence: CASSFAQFNQPQHF.

The CDR3 region is CASSLTGWRETQYF. As DNA, the CDR3 is TGTGCCAGCAGTCTCACAGGGTGGCGGGAGACCCAGTACTTC. The rearrangement links TRBV6-1 to TRBJ2-5; maybe TRBD1 (6 bases). The V and J ends lost 5 bases and 5 bases respectively, with 15 bases between them. Germline V gives CDR1 MNHNS, CDR2 SASEGT. This CDR3 region has 14 residues.

The chain employs TRBV30 and TRBJ2-1; 13 positions agree with TRBD2. From germline, CDR1 is GTSNPN and CDR2 SVGIG (reference sequence). The length of the CDR3 is 15 residues. V dropped 7 bases and J dropped 5; count of bases not matched to a gene: 8. The CDR3 sequence is CASLRTSGGHNEQFF. CDR3 sequence (DNA): TGTGCCTCTTTGCGGACTAGCGGGGGTCACAATGAGCAGTTCTTC.

On this clone itself: Sequence at one end of the junction differs from germline and may be a read error. CDR3 loop: CATSPQPTGGQGTQYF. The CDR3 DNA reads as TGTGCCACCAGCCCACAACCCACAGGGGGACAAGGGACCCAGTACTTC. The chain combines TRBV15 with TRBJ2-5; 8 nucleotides agree with TRBD1. The CDR3 length is 16 residues. Looked up from germline, CDR1 is LNHNV and CDR2 is YYDKDF (reference sequence).

This sequence joins TRBV2 and TRBJ2-5; D is possibly TRBD1 (5 bases). V was shortened by 2 bases and J by 5 bases, with 6 bases between the two germline ends. The CDR3 loop spans 12 amino acids. CDR1 and CDR2 from the germline V gene are SNHLY and FYNNEI. The CDR3 region has the DNA TGTGCCAGCAGTGAACAGGGTGAGACCCAGTACTTC. This translates into CASSEQGETQYF.

This clone was picked up a small number of times. The chain couples TRBV18 to TRBJ2-2, with TRBD1 identical over 7 bases. The CDR3 is made up of 16 amino acids. CDR1 is KGHSH and CDR2 is LQKENI in the germline V gene. Trimming at V came to 3 bases and at J to 6 bases, leaving 10 bases not matched to a gene. The CDR3 DNA reads TGTGCCAGCTCACCGTTAAAGGGGGCGCGGGCCGGGGAGCTGTTTTTT. Its translation: CASSPLKGARAGELFF.

This chain uses TRBV11-2 with TRBJ2-1; 9 nucleotides match TRBD1. This CDR3 region has 14 residues. Per germline, CDR1 SGHAT and CDR2 FQNNGV. Losses at the gene ends were 5 bases for V and 7 bases for J; bases not matched to a gene: 6. The CDR3 nucleotides read TGTGCCAGCAGCCGTACAGGGGGCCGGAATGAGCAGTTCTTC. Protein sequence: CASSRTGGRNEQFF. Full variable domain (outside the CDR3, taken from reference TRBV11-2 and TRBJ2-1): EAGVAQSPRYKIIEKRQSVAFWCNPISGHATLYWYQQILGQGPKLLIQFQNNGVVDDSQLPKDRFSAERLKGVDSTLKIQPAKLEDSAVYLCASSRTGGRNEQFFGPGTRLTVL.

In its sample, this clone was seen a few times. The sample contains more than one DNA sequence encoding this CDR3. This sequence joins TRBV25-1 and TRBJ1-5; no firm D call. The germline V gene has CDR1 MGHDK and CDR2 SYGVNS. The CDR3 has 13 amino acids. V lost 4 bases, J lost 2 bases, and 6 bases lay in between. The CDR3 DNA follows: TGTGCCAGCAGTGGCCAGGGCAATCAGCCCCAGCATTTT. It is translated as CASSGQGNQPQHF.